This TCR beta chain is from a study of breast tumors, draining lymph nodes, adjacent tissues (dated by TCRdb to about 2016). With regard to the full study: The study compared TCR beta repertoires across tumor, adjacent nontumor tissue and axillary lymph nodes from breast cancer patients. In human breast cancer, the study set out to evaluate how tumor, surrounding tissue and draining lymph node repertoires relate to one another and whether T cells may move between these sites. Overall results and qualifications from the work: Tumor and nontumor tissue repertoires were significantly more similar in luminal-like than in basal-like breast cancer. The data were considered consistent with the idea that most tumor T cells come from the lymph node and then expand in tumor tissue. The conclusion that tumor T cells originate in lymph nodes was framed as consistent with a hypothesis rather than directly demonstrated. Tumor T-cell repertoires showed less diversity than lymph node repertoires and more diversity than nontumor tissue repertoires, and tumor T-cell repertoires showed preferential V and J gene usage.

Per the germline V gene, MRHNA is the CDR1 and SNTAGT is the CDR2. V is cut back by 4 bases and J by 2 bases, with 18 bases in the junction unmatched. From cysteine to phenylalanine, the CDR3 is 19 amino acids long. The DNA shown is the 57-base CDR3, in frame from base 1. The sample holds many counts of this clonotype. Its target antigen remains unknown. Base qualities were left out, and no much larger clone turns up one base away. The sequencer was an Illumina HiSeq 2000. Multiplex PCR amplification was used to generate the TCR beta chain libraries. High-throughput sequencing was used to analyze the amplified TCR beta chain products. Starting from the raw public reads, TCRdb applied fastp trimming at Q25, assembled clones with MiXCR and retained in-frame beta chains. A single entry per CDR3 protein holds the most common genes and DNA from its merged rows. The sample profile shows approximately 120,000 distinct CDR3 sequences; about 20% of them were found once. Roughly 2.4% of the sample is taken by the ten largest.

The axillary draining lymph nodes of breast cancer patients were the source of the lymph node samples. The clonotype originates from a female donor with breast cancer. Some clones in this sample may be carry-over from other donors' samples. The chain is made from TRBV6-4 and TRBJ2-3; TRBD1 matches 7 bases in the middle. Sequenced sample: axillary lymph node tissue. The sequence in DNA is TGTGCCAGCAGTGTCGCAGCGGACTTGGGACAGTTCTACACAGATACGCAGTATTTT. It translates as CASSVAADLGQFYTDTQYF.